This TCR beta chain was found in a study of identical twins (TCRdb year 2016). Context from the whole study: TCR alpha and beta repertoires from monozygotic twins, unrelated adults of various ages and cord blood were deep-sequenced to test whether fetal clonotypes persist. To rule out contamination, the twin experiments were replicated at different times with different library preparation protocols. Study-wide conclusions, independent of this receptor: A weaker excess of twin sharing was found in beta out-of-frame sequences because the signal-to-noise ratio was lowered by fewer shared sequences. Invariant T cells such as MAIT and iNKT could partly confound zero-insertion analyses, although diverse VJ usage argued against such confounding for most clonotypes. Abundant cord blood beta clonotypes had fewer insertions, young adult naive repertoires showed a similar but weaker trend, and memory repertoires showed no such trend. Recombination models systematically underestimated out-of-frame TCR alpha sharing in monozygotic twins but agreed with sharing between unrelated individuals. Because the same donors could not be followed over many years, conclusions were based on cross-sectional statistical analysis. Compared with coincidental sharing between unrelated individuals, out-of-frame TCR alpha sequences shared between twins had an excess of sequences with low generation probability.

Library prep was done by 5' RACE. Sequencing instrument: Illumina HiSeq 2000. Template switching introduced a universal primer binding site; the final cDNA contained a unique molecular identifier, enabling accurate counting of TCR cDNA molecules. First-strand cDNA for TCR alpha and beta chains was synthesized from specific primers in the conserved constant-segment region. To control for contamination, every cDNA library carried two barcodes: a SMART-Mk sample barcode plus Illumina barcodes. Two successive PCR steps introduced TruSeq adapter sequences along with Illumina sample barcodes. The Illumina HiSeq platform was used with custom primers to sequence TCR alpha and beta cDNA libraries. In the paper's pipeline: MiGEC was used to process raw reads and extract unique molecular identifiers, and MiXCR was used to find CDR3 positions. For each individual, recombination models were inferred using an EM algorithm with the repgenHMM and IGoR tools. The tcR package in R was used for shared clonotype analysis, with sharing normalized by the product of cloneset sizes. Out-of-frame nonproductive sequences were analyzed to study raw recombination free of thymic and clonal selection effects. TCRdb took the public reads, trimmed them with fastp at Q25, ran MiXCR for clone calling and kept in-frame beta chains. Rows with a matching CDR3 protein are joined into one entry that keeps the most common DNA and genes. V and J calls and clone size were set by TCRdb, not the authors. The sample table contains some 900,000 distinct CDR3 sequences; only one count was recorded for about 12% of them. In total, the top ten clones hold about 1.5% of the sample.

V and J are truncated by 0 bases and 4 bases respectively, leaving an intervening sequence of 18 bases. The CDR3 runs 16 residues from the cysteine to the phenylalanine. Only CDR3 DNA is held: 48 bases, read in frame from base 1. The CDR1 and CDR2 encoded by the germline V gene (reference sequence) are DFQATT and SNEGSKA. This clonotype was counted a few times. Its target antigen remains unknown. Base qualities were left out, and no much larger clone turns up one base away. Every donor in the study was a healthy Caucasian. Three pairs of female monozygotic twins, all aged roughly 18 to 29 years, made up the twin cohort. The RNA used for TCR libraries was isolated from peripheral blood mononuclear cells. The sample was also linked to a second study, of yellow fever vaccine responses in identical twins. The second source states: The T cell response to vaccination in identical twins was reported by the authors to appear partly convergent and partly personalized. The study precisely tracked vaccine-responding T cell clones in identical twins.

This receptor was identified in a young woman in good health. Sequenced sample: PBMCs. Here the chain combines TRBV20-1 and TRBJ1-1, with the D gene call left open. The nucleotide sequence reads TGCAGTGCTAGAGATCGGCGTCGGGGAGGATTCACTGAAGCTTTCTTT. Its coded protein is CSARDRRRGGFTEAFF.